Below, one T cell receptor (beta chain) is given with its context. Its antigen is unidentified. These data are taken from a study of cytomegalovirus exposure and HLA in healthy donors. Broader study findings: Reported performance of the classifier showed diagnosis of cytomegalovirus status with high specificity and sensitivity.

V lost 4 bases to trimming and J lost 1 base, with 11 bases between them. This CDR3 contains 14 residues. Per the germline V gene, CDR1 is SGHRS and CDR2 is YFSETQ. 13 Jbeta primers and 60 Vbeta primers were used for the PCR. The assay was immunoSEQ multiplex PCR, and TCRdb's table has in-frame clones only and misses some. The sample yields some 80,000 clones, about 79% seen once. The origin of this receptor is a man in his late teens or twenties in good health and CMV-seropositive. Sequencing used PBMCs. The chain has TRBV5-1 and TRBJ1-1; tentative D call: TRBD1 (5 bases). The CDR3 DNA reads as TGCGCCAGCAGCCAGGACGGACAGAACACTGAAGCTTTCTTT. This gives the protein CASSQDGQNTEAFF.